The 12 T cell receptor beta chains reported below all come from one sample, sequenced in a study of shared clonotypes between healthy human individuals. The data were produced by immunoSEQ multiplex PCR, yet TCRdb's version contains in-frame clones alone and is incomplete. The table has around 430,000 clones, roughly 83% seen once. The material sequenced was PBMCs. The origin of the receptors is a middle-aged woman in good health. Some clones in this sample may be carry-over from other donors' samples.

The V call is TRBV28, the J call TRBJ2-7; D is undetermined. This CDR3 has 16 residues. Germline V lookup: CDR1 MDHEN, CDR2 SYDVKM. V lost 1 base and J 5 bases, leaving 18 bases between the germline ends. DNA of the CDR3: TGTGCCAGCAGTTTATACCCGGTGAGGTATACCGACGAGCAGTACTTC. Encoded protein: CASSLYPVRYTDEQYF.

V is TRBV5-1 and J is TRBJ2-7, with D maybe TRBD2 (6 bases). CDR3 length: 15 residues. V dropped 4 bases and J dropped 6 bases, with 20 bases sitting between them. Germline V gene sequence: CDR1 SGHRS, CDR2 YFSETQ. The DNA of the CDR3 is TGCGCCAGCAGCCCCCCGGGACTCCTTTTGATCGAGCAGTACTTC. Residues: CASSPPGLLLIEQYF.

This chain uses TRBV30 with TRBJ2-4, with TRBD1 identical over 8 bases. There are 15 residues in the CDR3. Per the germline V gene, CDR1 is GTSNPN and CDR2 is SVGIG (reference sequence). The trim removed 3 bases at V and 0 bases at J, leaving 4 bases unmatched. The DNA of the CDR3 is TGTGCCTGGAGGGGACAGGAGCTAGCCAAAAACATTCAGTACTTC. It yields the protein CAWRGQELAKNIQYF.

Comment on this clone: A read error is the likely source, as a far larger clone sits one nucleotide away. Other DNA sequences in this specimen translate into the identical CDR3. This chain links TRBV30 with TRBJ2-5; the match to TRBD2 covers 7 bases. The CDR3 has 13 amino acids. Germline CDR1 is GTSNPN and CDR2 is SVGIG (reference sequence). V lost 3 bases and J lost 5; bases outside the gene matches: 6. CDR3: CAWSAPAGETQYF. The CDR3 DNA reads as TGTGCCTGGAGCGCGCCAGCGGGGGAGACCCAGTACTTC.

This chain's CDR3 is CASSIKAGLAHNEQFF. In DNA form, the CDR3 reads TGTGCCAGCAGCATCAAAGCGGGACTAGCGCACAATGAGCAGTTCTTC. The V and J genes are TRBV11-3 and TRBJ2-1; TRBD2 aligns across 10 bases. This CDR3 comprises 16 residues. Trimming cost V 5 bases and J 5 bases; bases outside gene matches: 9. In germline, CDR1 is SGHNT, CDR2 YENEEA.

The CDR3, as DNA: TGTGCCAGTGCCACGGGGAATACGCAGTATTTT. It specifies CASATGNTQYF. The chain uses TRBV19 and TRBJ2-3, with D perhaps TRBD2 (5 bases). The CDR3 runs to 11 residues. V lost 8 bases, J lost 7 bases, and 10 bases lay in between. From germline, CDR1 is LNHDA and CDR2 SQIVND (reference sequence).

A word on this clone: At the DNA level, this CDR3 is encoded by other sequences in the same sample as well. The CDR3 DNA follows: TGTGCCAGCAGTTTATCGTACACCGGGGAGCTGTTTTTT. As protein: CASSLSYTGELFF. The chain couples TRBV27 to TRBJ2-2; D unresolved. The length of the CDR3 is 13 residues. V lost 0 bases, J lost 3 bases, and 2 bases lay in between. Germline V CDR1 and CDR2: MNHEY, SMNVEV (reference sequence).

V gene TRBV7-8 combines with J gene TRBJ2-4, with D perhaps given as TRBD1 or TRBD2 (5 bases each). Germline V gives CDR1 SGHVS, CDR2 FQNEAQ. V gave up 1 base and J gave up 0 bases, with 13 bases separating them. The CDR3 consists of 17 residues. CDR3: CASSLERGVLAKNIQYF. In DNA, the CDR3 is TGTGCCAGCAGCTTAGAACGAGGGGTCTTAGCCAAAAACATTCAGTACTTC.

This chain joins TRBV2 and TRBJ2-7; a weak D match, TRBD1 (6 bases). This CDR3 has 12 amino acids. Germline V gene lookup returns CDR1 SNHLY and CDR2 FYNNEI. V shed 5 bases and J shed 2 bases, with 7 bases lying between them. The CDR3 loop reads CASSRGTYEQYF. The DNA of the CDR3 is TGTGCCAGCAGTAGGGGGACCTACGAGCAGTACTTC. Full variable domain (rest looked up from reference TRBV2 and TRBJ2-7): EPEVTQTPSHQVTQMGQEVILRCVPISNHLYFYWYRQILGQKVEFLVSFYNNEISEKSEIFDDQFSVERPDGSNFTLKIRSTKLEDSAMYFCASSRGTYEQYFGPGTRLTVT.

The CDR3 loop reads CSVSTGLREQYF. As DNA, the CDR3 is TGCAGCGTTTCGACAGGGTTGCGCGAGCAGTACTTC. V and J are TRBV29-1 and TRBJ2-5; 7 bases line up with TRBD1. TRBJ2-7 matches the DNA end more closely, so the J call is doubtful. This CDR3 contains 12 residues. The germline gives CDR1 SQVTM, CDR2 ANQGSEA.

The chain recombines TRBV28 with TRBJ2-5; TRBD1 is a possible D gene (6 bases). Germline CDR1 is MDHEN and CDR2 is SYDVKM. The CDR3 is made up of 17 amino acids. V dropped 0 bases and J dropped 0 bases, with 14 bases sitting between them. The DNA for the CDR3 is TGTGCCAGCAGTTTATGGCGTAGGGGGAGAGACCAAGAGACCCAGTACTTC. Translation gives CASSLWRRGRDQETQYF.

The gene calls are TRBV30 and TRBJ1-2; the D is unclear. The CDR3 sequence is 14 residues long. V was cut by 8 bases and J by 6 bases, with 22 bases left in between. The V gene's germline CDR1 is GTSNPN and CDR2 SVGIG (reference sequence). This CDR3 is CAQLGAFTRNGYTF. CDR3 nucleotide sequence: TGTGCCCAGCTAGGCGCTTTCACTCGTAATGGCTACACCTTC.